This entry lists 7 T cell receptor beta chains sequenced from one sample in a study of cytotoxic CD8 clonotypes in ibrutinib-treated CLL (dated by TCRdb to about 2021). The method was the immunoSEQ multiplex PCR assay. TCRdb's version of the immuneACCESS table is confined to in-frame rearrangements and falls short of the full clone set. An unresolved V gene accounts for under half of the shortfall where checked; the remainder is of unknown origin. Counted in this sample were several thousand clones; roughly 55% of them appeared once. Around a sixth of the sample rests with the top ten. The specimen was PBMCs, collected before ibrutinib treatment. The source of these receptors is a human donor with chronic lymphocytic leukemia.

This clone was counted only a few times. The chain is built from TRBV27 and TRBJ1-5; 7 bases fit TRBD1. The CDR3 is 13 amino acids. Germline V gene data show CDR1 as MNHEY and CDR2 as SMNVEV (reference sequence). The V segment lost 6 bases and the J segment 2 bases; nucleotides outside the gene matches: 1. The CDR3 loop is CASRGTGNQPQHF. CDR3 coding DNA: TGTGCCAGCAGGGGGACAGGCAATCAGCCCCAGCATTTT.

This clone turned up a few times. The chain uses TRBV6-1 and TRBJ2-7; TRBD1 matches 8 bases. The CDR3 covers 14 residues. The germline gives CDR1 MNHNS, CDR2 SASEGT. The ends lost 9 bases at V and 2 bases at J; junction bases unmatched: 9. The CDR3 sequence is CASRTGTGTYEQYF. Here the CDR3 DNA reads TGTGCCAGTAGAACCGGGACAGGCACCTACGAGCAGTACTTC.

V is TRBV7-2 and J is TRBJ2-2, with a possible D match to TRBD1 (6 bases). Germline assignment: CDR1 SGHTA and CDR2 FQGNSA. The CDR3 sequence is 18 residues long. V was cut by 5 bases and J by 7 bases, with 26 bases left in between. The CDR3 DNA reads TGTGCCAGCAGCGCAGGGGTGGAAGAACCCCTATTACACGGGGAGCTGTTTTTT. Translation gives CASSAGVEEPLLHGELFF. Looking up the rest from reference TRBV7-2 and TRBJ2-2 gives the full variable domain: GAGVSQSPSNKVTEKGKDVELRCDPISGHTALYWYRQSLGQGLEFLIYFQGNSAPDKSGLPSDRFSAERTGGSVSTLTIQRTQQEDSAVYLCASSAGVEEPLLHGELFFGEGSRLTVL.

The genes are TRBV4-1 and TRBJ2-1; 8 bases fit TRBD2. Losses at the gene ends were 0 bases for V and 14 bases for J; bases not matched to a gene: 18. The CDR3 covers 17 residues. CDR1 is MGHRA, CDR2 YSYEKL, per germline. The CDR3 reads CASSQDAPGLVLLREFF. The CDR3 DNA reads TGCGCCAGCAGCCAAGATGCTCCGGGACTAGTACTTTTACGAGAGTTCTTC.

The chain employs TRBV2 and TRBJ1-6; D unresolved. Trimming shortened V by 8 bases and J by 0 bases, and 11 bases separated the two germline ends. Germline V CDR1 and CDR2: SNHLY, FYNNEI. This CDR3 has 15 amino acids. As DNA, the CDR3 is TGTGCCAGCGGGGTAGCAAGCTCCTATAATTCACCCCTCCACTTT. Residues: CASGVASSYNSPLHF.

This clone was recorded once. The chain combines TRBV5-1 with TRBJ2-5; 7 bases align to TRBD1. With V trimmed by 5 bases and J by 2 bases, 3 bases remained unmatched. Germline V gives CDR1 SGHRS, CDR2 YFSETQ. CDR3 length equals 13 residues. The CDR3 sequence: CASRQGRQETQYF. CDR3 nucleotides: TGCGCCAGCAGACAGGGGCGACAAGAGACCCAGTACTTC.

The chain is built from TRBV5-8 and TRBJ1-5, with unresolved D. CDR3 length: 16 amino acids. The germline V gene encodes CDR1 SGHTS and CDR2 YDEGEE. Trimming removed 3 bases from V and 0 bases from J, with 13 bases in between. The CDR3 sequence: CASSSSVRHSNQPQHF. CDR3 sequence (DNA): TGTGCCAGCAGCTCCTCGGTTAGACATAGCAATCAGCCCCAGCATTTT.